This entry lists 18 T cell receptor beta chains sequenced from one sample in a study of glioma-infiltrating T cells listed by TCRdb under 2016. The instrument was an Illumina MiSeq. TCR alpha and beta CDR3 regions were amplified with the iRepertoire nested amplicon-rescue multiplex PCR (arm-PCR) platform from RNA. Through fastp at Q25 and MiXCR, TCRdb rebuilt clones from the public reads, retaining in-frame beta chains. Here each entry gathers all rows of one CDR3 protein and keeps the most common genes and DNA. The table for this sample lists about 130,000 distinct CDR3 sequences; 24% of them were counted only once. The ten largest account for around a quarter of the sample. Sequencing was carried out using glioma tissue, nonneoplastic brain tissue, or PBMCs (not recorded which). Receptors were obtained from a human donor with low-grade glioma or glioblastoma, undergoing nonglioma brain surgery, or in good health (not recorded which).

Only a few counts were recorded for this clonotype. The CDR3 coding sequence is TGTGCCAGCAGCCGCGGGAGCCCTCCTAACTATGGCTACACCTTC. Residues: CASSRGSPPNYGYTF. J is TRBJ1-2 and V is TRBV7-2; no reliable D call. The CDR3 contains 15 residues. V was cut by 5 bases and J by 0 bases, with 13 bases left in between. The germline V gene encodes CDR1 SGHTA and CDR2 FQGNSA.

This sequence joins TRBV20-1 and TRBJ2-7, with D perhaps TRBD1 (6 bases). This CDR3 region has 11 residues. Germline V gives CDR1 DFQATT, CDR2 SNEGSKA (reference sequence). Here the CDR3 DNA reads TGCAATGCATCCACAGGGTACGAGCAGTACGTC. It encodes CNASTGYEQYV.

The chain links TRBV24-1 to TRBJ2-3, with D maybe TRBD2 (6 bases). V dropped 4 bases and J dropped 2 bases, with 15 bases sitting between them. This CDR3 spans 16 amino acids. Per germline, CDR1 KGHDR and CDR2 SFDVKD. CDR3 residues: CATSDELAWDTDTQYF. CDR3 coding DNA: TGTGCCACCAGTGACGAGCTAGCGTGGGACACAGATACGCAGTATTTT.

The chain couples TRBV7-2 to TRBJ1-2; D unresolved. In germline, CDR1 is SGHTA, CDR2 FQGNSA. The CDR3 runs 15 residues. V lost 6 bases, J lost 3 bases, and 17 bases lay in between. The CDR3 DNA follows: TGTGCCAGCAGTTATGAAGGGCTTTGGGACTATGGCTACACCTTC. This encodes CASSYEGLWDYGYTF.

The table lists this clonotype with a few counts. This rearrangement joins TRBV7-2 to TRBJ2-7; TRBD1 aligns across 8 bases. The CDR3 runs 14 residues. CDR1 and CDR2 (germline): SGHTA, FQGNSA. Trimming removed 5 bases from V and 2 bases from J; junction bases left unmatched: 5. As DNA, the CDR3 is TGTGCCAGCAGCAGGACAGGGAACACCTACGAGCAGTACGTC. Protein: CASSRTGNTYEQYV.

This clonotype was detected many times. The chain joins TRBV7-9 to TRBJ1-5; the D gene is possibly TRBD1 (6 bases). The V end lost 2 bases, the J end lost 2 bases, and 10 bases lay between the germline ends. The CDR3 is made up of 15 amino acids. The V gene's germline CDR1 is SEHNR and CDR2 FQNEAQ (reference sequence). CDR3 nucleotide sequence: TGTGCCAGCAGCTTATCCGGGGGCGGCAATCAGCCCCAGCATTTT. The encoded protein is CASSLSGGGNQPQHF.

In the case of this clonotype: This sequence may be a read error, since a much larger clone differs from it by one base. This sequence joins TRBV6-2 or TRBV6-3 and TRBJ1-2, with D possibly TRBD1 on 5 matching bases. Looked up from germline, CDR1 is MNHEY and CDR2 is SVGEGT. Trimming left V 10 bases short and J 2 bases short, with 14 bases between. The length of the CDR3 is 13 residues. CDR3: CAITMGQNYGYTF. CDR3 DNA: TGTGCCATCACCATGGGGCAAAACTATGGCTACACCTTC.

This clonotype was detected ten times or more. The genes are TRBV4-1 and TRBJ1-6, with 9 bases fitting TRBD1. Per germline, CDR1 MGHRA and CDR2 YSYEKL. The CDR3 covers 15 residues. V was clipped by 4 bases and J by 8 bases; unmatched bases: 6. CDR3 residues: CASSLGTGKDSPLHF. CDR3 bases: TGCGCCAGCAGCCTCGGGACAGGGAAAGATTCACCCCTCCACTTT.

This clonotype was seen at least ten times. This sequence joins TRBV27 and TRBJ1-1; unclear D gene. The length of the CDR3 is 14 residues. V was trimmed by 3 bases and J by 5 bases, leaving 13 bases between them. Germline-derived CDR1 and CDR2 are MNHEY and SMNVEV (reference sequence). The chain's CDR3 is CASSLRVSGTEAFF. The CDR3 DNA is TGTGCCAGCAGTTTGAGGGTTTCGGGGACTGAAGCTTTCTTT.

A few counts support this clonotype. The V call is TRBV14, the J call TRBJ2-5; D may be TRBD1 or TRBD2 (5 bases each). This CDR3 has 16 residues. V lost 1 base, J lost 4 bases, and 16 bases lay in between. Looked up from germline, CDR1 is SGHDN and CDR2 is FVKESK. CDR3 bases: TGTGCCAGCAGCCAAGGTAGCACAGGACTTCTAGAGACCCAGTACTTC. Protein: CASSQGSTGLLETQYF.

This clonotype was counted ten times or more. The chain links TRBV27 to TRBJ1-1; D may be TRBD1 (6 bases). The germline V gene has CDR1 MNHEY and CDR2 SMNVEV (reference sequence). The CDR3 covers 15 residues. V was cut by 5 bases and J by 5 bases, with 18 bases left in between. As DNA, the CDR3 is TGTGCCAGCAGTCAGCATGGGGGCGCGCGGACTGAAGCTTTCTTT. Translation: CASSQHGGARTEAFF.

This clonotype was seen ten or more times. V is TRBV27 and J is TRBJ2-3; tentatively, D is TRBD1 or TRBD2 (5 bases each). Trimming cost V 0 bases and J 4 bases, with 14 bases left between them. The CDR3 has 16 residues. From germline, CDR1 is MNHEY and CDR2 SMNVEV (reference sequence). In nucleotides, the CDR3 is TGTGCCAGCAGTTTATCTAGGGGACGGTCCCCAGATACGCAGTATTTT. Translation gives CASSLSRGRSPDTQYF.

This chain joins TRBV5-1 and TRBJ2-1; TRBD1 agrees at 11 bases. Germline V gives CDR1 SGHRS, CDR2 YFSETQ. CDR3 size: 15 residues. Trimming removed 4 bases from V and 8 bases from J; junction bases left unmatched: 8. The CDR3 DNA follows: TGCGCCAGCAGCCCCTCGGACAGGGGGCTTTATGAGCAGTTCTTC. Translating gives CASSPSDRGLYEQFF.

With regard to this clonotype: This may come from a read error, since a much larger clone is one base off. The chain recombines TRBV6-2 or TRBV6-3 with TRBJ2-3; D not resolved. Per germline, CDR1 MNHEY and CDR2 SVGEGT. The CDR3 length is 12 residues. The CDR3 protein is CTSMGSTDTQYF. The DNA for the CDR3 is TGTACCAGCATGGGGTCCACAGATACGCAGTATTTT.

This clonotype was observed a handful of times. The V and J genes are TRBV12-3 or TRBV12-4 and TRBJ2-7; 7 bases agree with TRBD1. This CDR3 has 12 residues. The junction had 4 bases not matched to a gene; V was cut back by 2 bases and J by 9 bases. As DNA, the CDR3 is TGTGCCAGCAGTTTACGACAGGGTCGGCAGTACGTC. It specifies CASSLRQGRQYV.

The count of this clonotype is one. A much larger clone lies one base from this, so it may be a read error. The chain uses TRBV7-9 and TRBJ1-1; 7 positions match TRBD1. Germline V lookup: CDR1 SEHNR, CDR2 FQNEAQ (reference sequence). The CDR3 totals 14 residues. In DNA, the CDR3 is TGTACCAGCAGAACCGGGACAGCCAACACTGAAGCTTTCTTT. This sequence encodes CTSRTGTANTEAFF.

This clonotype was seen ten or more times. The rearrangement joins TRBV6-1 to TRBJ2-3, with 8 bases aligning to TRBD2. The germline V gene encodes CDR1 MNHNS and CDR2 SASEGT. After removal of 5 bases from V and 0 bases from J, the junction contained 7 bases not matched to a gene. The CDR3 spans 16 residues. DNA of the CDR3: TGTGCCAGCAGTCAGACTAGCGCTTTTAGCACAGATACGCAGTATTTT. Residues: CASSQTSAFSTDTQYF.

This sequence joins TRBV15 and TRBJ1-3, with D tentatively TRBD1 (5 bases). The V end lost 0 bases, the J end lost 4 bases, and 13 bases lay between the germline ends. The CDR3 spans 16 residues. Germline-derived CDR1 and CDR2 are LNHNV and YYDKDF (reference sequence). The CDR3 bases are TGTGCCACCAGCAGAGATACCCGGGGCCGGGGAAACACCATATATTTT. It codes for CATSRDTRGRGNTIYF.